A single T cell receptor (beta chain) is shown here with its context. This entry is derived from a study of blood T cell repertoires in COVID-19. The table came from immunoSEQ multiplex PCR; TCRdb's copy has only in-frame clones and leaves some out. The sample lists about 180,000 clones, approximately 80% occurring once. This CDR3 is 14 amino acids long. V shed 4 bases and J shed 1 base, with 11 bases lying between them. Germline values: CDR1 SGDLS, CDR2 YYNGEE. V usage is TRBV9 and J usage is TRBJ1-1; D perhaps matches TRBD1 (6 bases). The sequenced sample consisted of PBMCs or T cells enriched from blood (not recorded which). This clonotype was sampled from a man aged 60 to 69 who had been exposed to COVID-19. CDR3 in amino acids: CASSPTTGNTEAFF. The DNA of the CDR3 is TGTGCCAGCAGCCCGACGACAGGGAACACTGAAGCTTTCTTT.